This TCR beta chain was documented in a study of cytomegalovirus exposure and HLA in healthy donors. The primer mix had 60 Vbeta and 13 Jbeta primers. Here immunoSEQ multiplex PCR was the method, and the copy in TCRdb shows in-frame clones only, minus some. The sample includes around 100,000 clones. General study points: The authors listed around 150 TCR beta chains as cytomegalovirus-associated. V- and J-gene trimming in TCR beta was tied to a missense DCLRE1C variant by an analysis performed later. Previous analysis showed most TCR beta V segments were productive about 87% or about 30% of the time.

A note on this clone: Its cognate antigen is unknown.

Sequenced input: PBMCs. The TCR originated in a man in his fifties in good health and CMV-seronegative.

The CDR3 region is CASSQDRAGNQPQHF. The CDR3 nucleotides read TGCGCCAGCAGCCAAGACAGGGCGGGCAATCAGCCCCAGCATTTT. The chain recombines TRBV4-3 with TRBJ1-5; tentative D call: TRBD1 (5 bases). Trimming took 0 bases from V and 2 from J, leaving 8 bases between them. There are 15 residues in the CDR3. Germline lookup yields CDR1 LGHNA and CDR2 YSLEER.